A selection of T cell receptor beta chains follows, all from one sample in a study of radiotherapy plus CTLA-4 blockade in lung cancer. Sequencing was performed with immunoSEQ multiplex PCR; in TCRdb, only in-frame clones are kept and a portion is missing. The table has under 100,000 clones, about 85% seen once. Here the sequenced sample was peripheral blood, taken from a patient treated with radiotherapy plus ipilimumab. These TCRs come from a human donor with non-small cell lung cancer that progressed on radiotherapy plus ipilimumab. Each CDR3 is given with its conserved first and last residue. Each record gives: J gene, V gene, D gene, clone size, CDR3 protein, CDR3 DNA. A D gene is named only where the DNA matches it firmly. The size field is filled for only some rows; it gives once, few, many or a size class.

j_call: TRBJ2-5
v_call: TRBV2
d_call: -
clone_size: -
cdr3_aa: CASSELARETQYF
cdr3_nt: TGTGCCAGCAGTGAGTTGGCGAGGGAGACCCAGTACTTC

j_call: TRBJ1-6
v_call: TRBV10-3
d_call: -
clone_size: medium-sized
cdr3_aa: CAISESRDSPLHF
cdr3_nt: TGTGCCATCAGTGAGTCAAGGGATTCACCCCTCCACTTT

j_call: TRBJ1-2
v_call: TRBV7-8
d_call: TRBD1
clone_size: -
cdr3_aa: CASSPKRGLYGYTF
cdr3_nt: TGTGCCAGCAGCCCAAAAAGGGGGCTCTATGGCTACACCTTC

j_call: TRBJ1-5
v_call: TRBV19
d_call: TRBD1
clone_size: -
cdr3_aa: CASTLGQGLWPQHF
cdr3_nt: TGTGCCAGTACCCTGGGACAGGGTCTATGGCCCCAGCATTTT

j_call: TRBJ2-3
v_call: TRBV15
d_call: -
clone_size: once
cdr3_aa: CATSSFGGYTDTQYF
cdr3_nt: TGTGCCACCAGCAGCTTTGGGGGGTACACAGATACGCAGTATTTT

j_call: TRBJ1-2
v_call: TRBV5-1
d_call: -
clone_size: once
cdr3_aa: CASSADSANYGYTF
cdr3_nt: TGCGCCAGCAGCGCGGACAGCGCTAACTATGGCTACACCTTC

j_call: TRBJ1-5
v_call: TRBV6-1
d_call: -
clone_size: -
cdr3_aa: CASTVASNQPQHF
cdr3_nt: TGTGCCAGCACGGTAGCTAGCAATCAGCCCCAGCATTTT

j_call: TRBJ1-5
v_call: TRBV19
d_call: -
clone_size: -
cdr3_aa: CASCDGVWNQPQHF
cdr3_nt: TGTGCCAGCTGCGACGGGGTTTGGAATCAGCCCCAGCATTTT

j_call: TRBJ2-5
v_call: TRBV5-1
d_call: -
clone_size: once
cdr3_aa: CASTSSGGAQETQYF
cdr3_nt: TGCGCCAGCACCTCTTCTGGGGGGGCCCAAGAGACCCAGTACTTC

j_call: TRBJ2-5
v_call: TRBV19
d_call: TRBD1
clone_size: -
cdr3_aa: CASSDRAAETQYF
cdr3_nt: TGTGCCAGTAGTGACAGGGCCGCGGAGACCCAGTACTTC

j_call: TRBJ1-3
v_call: TRBV19
d_call: -
clone_size: -
cdr3_aa: CASSIGSSGNTIYF
cdr3_nt: TGTGCCAGTAGTATCGGGAGCTCTGGAAACACCATATATTTT

j_call: TRBJ2-5
v_call: TRBV7-6
d_call: -
clone_size: -
cdr3_aa: CASSLSLATYWTQYF
cdr3_nt: TGTGCCAGCAGCTTAAGCCTAGCGACTTATTGGACCCAGTACTTC

j_call: TRBJ2-1
v_call: TRBV9
d_call: TRBD2
clone_size: few
cdr3_aa: CASSLTSGSGNEQFF
cdr3_nt: TGTGCCAGCAGCTTGACTAGCGGGAGTGGCAATGAGCAGTTCTTC

j_call: TRBJ1-4
v_call: TRBV15
d_call: -
clone_size: -
cdr3_aa: CATSRDRGTNEKLFF
cdr3_nt: TGTGCCACCAGCAGAGATCGGGGAACTAATGAAAAACTGTTTTTT

j_call: TRBJ1-4
v_call: TRBV4-1
d_call: -
clone_size: -
cdr3_aa: CASSRKDYTGVSANEKLFF
cdr3_nt: TGCGCCAGCAGCCGCAAAGACTACACTGGGGTATCGGCTAATGAAAAACTGTTTTTT

j_call: TRBJ1-4
v_call: TRBV15
d_call: TRBD1
clone_size: -
cdr3_aa: CATSRGGTVNEKLFF
cdr3_nt: TGTGCCACCAGCAGAGGGGGGACAGTTAATGAAAAACTGTTTTTT

j_call: TRBJ2-1
v_call: TRBV11-3
d_call: TRBD2
clone_size: -
cdr3_aa: CASSRSSGLSSYNEQFF
cdr3_nt: TGTGCCAGCTCTCGTAGTAGCGGGCTAAGCTCCTACAATGAGCAGTTCTTC

j_call: TRBJ2-2
v_call: TRBV5-1
d_call: -
clone_size: few
cdr3_aa: CASSLAIGTLPLRLSTGELFF
cdr3_nt: TGCGCCAGCAGCTTGGCGATTGGAACGCTACCTCTTAGACTGAGCACCGGGGAGCTGTTTTTT

j_call: TRBJ2-3
v_call: TRBV29-1
d_call: TRBD1
clone_size: once
cdr3_aa: CSVAGQVRTDTQYF
cdr3_nt: TGCAGCGTTGCCGGACAGGTTCGGACAGATACGCAGTATTTT

j_call: TRBJ1-4
v_call: TRBV27
d_call: -
clone_size: once
cdr3_aa: CASNYPATNEKLFF
cdr3_nt: TGTGCCAGCAATTATCCCGCAACTAATGAAAAACTGTTTTTT

j_call: TRBJ2-1
v_call: TRBV29-1
d_call: TRBD1
clone_size: -
cdr3_aa: CSAGQGGLSSYNEQFF
cdr3_nt: TGCAGCGCTGGACAGGGGGGGCTGAGCTCCTACAATGAGCAGTTCTTC

j_call: TRBJ1-2
v_call: TRBV6-1
d_call: -
clone_size: -
cdr3_aa: CASSEALQGDAGYTF
cdr3_nt: TGTGCCAGCAGTGAAGCGCTTCAAGGGGACGCTGGCTACACCTTC

j_call: TRBJ1-1
v_call: TRBV5-1
d_call: TRBD1
clone_size: -
cdr3_aa: CASSVQGGFGTEAFF
cdr3_nt: TGCGCCAGCAGCGTGCAGGGGGGGTTCGGCACTGAAGCTTTCTTT

j_call: TRBJ2-1
v_call: TRBV7-9
d_call: -
clone_size: -
cdr3_aa: CASSWVGLGSYNEQFF
cdr3_nt: TGTGCCAGCAGCTGGGTGGGGTTGGGGTCCTACAATGAGCAGTTCTTC

j_call: TRBJ1-5
v_call: TRBV6-5
d_call: -
clone_size: once
cdr3_aa: CASSTGTNQPQHF
cdr3_nt: TGTGCCAGCAGTACAGGCACCAATCAGCCCCAGCATTTT

j_call: TRBJ1-4
v_call: TRBV19
d_call: -
clone_size: -
cdr3_aa: CASSGGTSSNEKLFF
cdr3_nt: TGTGCCAGTAGTGGTGGGACGTCTTCTAATGAAAAACTGTTTTTT

j_call: TRBJ2-1
v_call: TRBV18
d_call: -
clone_size: -
cdr3_aa: CASSPPGRDGGFF
cdr3_nt: TGTGCCAGCTCACCACCGGGTCGGGATGGGGGGTTCTTC

j_call: TRBJ2-7
v_call: TRBV5-1
d_call: -
clone_size: -
cdr3_aa: CASSLGSGPTPYEQYF
cdr3_nt: TGCGCCAGCAGCTTGGGAAGCGGGCCCACCCCCTACGAGCAGTACTTC

j_call: TRBJ1-1
v_call: TRBV11-3
d_call: TRBD1
clone_size: -
cdr3_aa: CASSTRTGENTEAFF
cdr3_nt: TGTGCCAGCAGCACCAGGACAGGGGAGAACACTGAAGCTTTCTTT

j_call: TRBJ2-3
v_call: TRBV9
d_call: TRBD1
clone_size: -
cdr3_aa: CASSVVGTGGDTQYF
cdr3_nt: TGTGCCAGCAGCGTAGTCGGGACAGGGGGAGATACGCAGTATTTT

j_call: TRBJ1-1
v_call: TRBV18
d_call: -
clone_size: -
cdr3_aa: CTSSPGRRSEAFF
cdr3_nt: TGTACCAGCTCACCGGGTCGGAGGAGTGAAGCTTTCTTT

j_call: TRBJ2-1
v_call: TRBV11-2
d_call: -
clone_size: -
cdr3_aa: CASSLVGATGEQFF
cdr3_nt: TGTGCCAGCAGCTTAGTTGGGGCCACAGGTGAGCAGTTCTTC